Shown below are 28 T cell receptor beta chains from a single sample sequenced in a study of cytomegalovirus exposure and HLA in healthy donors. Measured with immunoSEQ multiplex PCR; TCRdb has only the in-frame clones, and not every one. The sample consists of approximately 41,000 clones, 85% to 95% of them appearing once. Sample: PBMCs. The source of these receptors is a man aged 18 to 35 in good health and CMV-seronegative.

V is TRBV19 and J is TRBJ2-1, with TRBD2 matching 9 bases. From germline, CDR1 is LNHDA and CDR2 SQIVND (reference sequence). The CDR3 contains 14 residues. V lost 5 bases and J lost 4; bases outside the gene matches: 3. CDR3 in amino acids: CASSLTSGYNEQFF. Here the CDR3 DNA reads TGTGCCAGTAGTCTGACTAGCGGATACAATGAGCAGTTCTTC.

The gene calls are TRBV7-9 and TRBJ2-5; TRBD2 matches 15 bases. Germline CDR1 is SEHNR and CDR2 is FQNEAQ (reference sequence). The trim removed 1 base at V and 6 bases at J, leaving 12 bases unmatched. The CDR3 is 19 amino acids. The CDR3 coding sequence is TGTGCCAGCAGCTTAGACGCCGGACTAGCGGGAGGGAAGCCAAAGACCCAGTACTTC. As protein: CASSLDAGLAGGKPKTQYF.

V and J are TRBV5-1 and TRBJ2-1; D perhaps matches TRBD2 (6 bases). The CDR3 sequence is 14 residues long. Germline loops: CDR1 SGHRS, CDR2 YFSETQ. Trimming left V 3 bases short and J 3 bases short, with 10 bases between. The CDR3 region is CASSSQRVYNEQFF. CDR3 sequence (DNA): TGCGCCAGCAGCTCCCAGCGGGTCTACAATGAGCAGTTCTTC.

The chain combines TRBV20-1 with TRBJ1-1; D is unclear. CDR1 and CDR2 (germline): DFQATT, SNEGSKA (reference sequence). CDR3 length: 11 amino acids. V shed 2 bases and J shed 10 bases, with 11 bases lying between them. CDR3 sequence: CSARHPGGAFF. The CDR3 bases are TGCAGTGCTAGACACCCCGGCGGAGCTTTCTTT.

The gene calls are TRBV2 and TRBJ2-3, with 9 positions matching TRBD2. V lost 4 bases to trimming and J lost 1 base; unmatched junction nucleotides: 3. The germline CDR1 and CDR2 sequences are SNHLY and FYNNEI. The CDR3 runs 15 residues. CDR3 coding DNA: TGTGCCAGCAGTGCCGGGACTAGCCGCACAGATACGCAGTATTTT. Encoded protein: CASSAGTSRTDTQYF. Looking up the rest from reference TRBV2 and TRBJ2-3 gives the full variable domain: EPEVTQTPSHQVTQMGQEVILRCVPISNHLYFYWYRQILGQKVEFLVSFYNNEISEKSEIFDDQFSVERPDGSNFTLKIRSTKLEDSAMYFCASSAGTSRTDTQYFGPGTRLTVL.

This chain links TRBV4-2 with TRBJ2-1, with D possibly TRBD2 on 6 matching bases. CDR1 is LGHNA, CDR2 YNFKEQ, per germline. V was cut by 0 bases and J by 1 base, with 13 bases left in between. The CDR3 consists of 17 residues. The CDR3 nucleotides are TGTGCCAGCAGCCAAGATTTCGGGGGAGTATCCTACAATGAGCAGTTCTTC. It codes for CASSQDFGGVSYNEQFF.

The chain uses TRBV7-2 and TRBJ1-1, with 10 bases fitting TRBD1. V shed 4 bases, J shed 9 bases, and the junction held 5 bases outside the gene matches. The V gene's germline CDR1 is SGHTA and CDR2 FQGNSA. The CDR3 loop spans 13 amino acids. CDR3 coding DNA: TGTGCCAGCAGCTGGGGACAGGGGACAAAAGCTTTCTTT. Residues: CASSWGQGTKAFF.

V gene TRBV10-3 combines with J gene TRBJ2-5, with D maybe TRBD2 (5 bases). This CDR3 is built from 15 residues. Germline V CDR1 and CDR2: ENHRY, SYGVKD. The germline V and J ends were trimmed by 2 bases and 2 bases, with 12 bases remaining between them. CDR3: CAISEPTPGQETQYF. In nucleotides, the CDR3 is TGTGCCATCAGTGAGCCGACGCCGGGACAAGAGACCCAGTACTTC.

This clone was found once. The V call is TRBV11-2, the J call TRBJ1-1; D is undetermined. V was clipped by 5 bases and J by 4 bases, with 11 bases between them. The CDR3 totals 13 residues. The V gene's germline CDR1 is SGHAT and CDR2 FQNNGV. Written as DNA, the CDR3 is TGTGCCAGCAGCCTACCAGCGAGCACTGAAGCTTTCTTT. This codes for CASSLPASTEAFF. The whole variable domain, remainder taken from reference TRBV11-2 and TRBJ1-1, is EAGVAQSPRYKIIEKRQSVAFWCNPISGHATLYWYQQILGQGPKLLIQFQNNGVVDDSQLPKDRFSAERLKGVDSTLKIQPAKLEDSAVYLCASSLPASTEAFFGQGTRLTVV.

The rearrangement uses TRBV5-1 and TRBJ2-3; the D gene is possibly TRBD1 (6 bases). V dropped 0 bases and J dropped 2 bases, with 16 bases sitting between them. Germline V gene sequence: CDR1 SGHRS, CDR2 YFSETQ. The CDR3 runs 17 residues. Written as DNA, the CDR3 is TGCGCCAGCAGCTTGGGGCCAAGGACAGATTCCACAGATACGCAGTATTTT. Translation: CASSLGPRTDSTDTQYF.

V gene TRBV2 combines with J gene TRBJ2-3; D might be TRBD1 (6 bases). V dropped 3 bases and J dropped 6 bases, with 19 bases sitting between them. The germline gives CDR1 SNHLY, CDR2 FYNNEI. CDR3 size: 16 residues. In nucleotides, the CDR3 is TGTGCCAGCAGTGAGGGGGCCGCCCCAGGAGATGATACGCAGTATTTT. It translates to CASSEGAAPGDDTQYF.

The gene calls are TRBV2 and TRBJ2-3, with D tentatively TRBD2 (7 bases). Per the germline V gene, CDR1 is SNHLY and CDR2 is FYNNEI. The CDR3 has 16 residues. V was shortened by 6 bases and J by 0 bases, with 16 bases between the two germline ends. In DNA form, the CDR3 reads TGTGCCAGCAGGGGGGGGCTAGCGGTTAGCACAGATACGCAGTATTTT. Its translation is CASRGGLAVSTDTQYF.

CDR3 loop: CASSQDRMDIPKNIQYF. The CDR3 region has the DNA TGCGCCAGCAGCCAAGACCGCATGGACATACCTAAAAACATTCAGTACTTC. V and J are TRBV4-1 and TRBJ2-4, with D maybe TRBD1 (5 bases). There are 17 residues in the CDR3. Trimming pared 0 bases from V and 4 bases from J, leaving 16 bases between. Germline loops: CDR1 MGHRA, CDR2 YSYEKL.

The CDR3 DNA reads TGTGCCAGCAGTTTAAGTACCTTGGACAGGACTCAAGAGACCCAGTACTTC. Encoded protein: CASSLSTLDRTQETQYF. The chain carries TRBV28 and TRBJ2-5; 7 bases are a match to TRBD1. Per the germline V gene, CDR1 is MDHEN and CDR2 is SYDVKM. This CDR3 region has 17 residues. With V trimmed by 2 bases and J by 2 bases, 11 bases remained unmatched.

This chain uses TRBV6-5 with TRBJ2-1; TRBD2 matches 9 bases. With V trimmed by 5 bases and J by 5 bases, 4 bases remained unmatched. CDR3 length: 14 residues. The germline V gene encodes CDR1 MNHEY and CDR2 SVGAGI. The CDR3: CASSPGLANNEQFF. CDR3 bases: TGTGCCAGCAGTCCGGGACTAGCTAACAATGAGCAGTTCTTC.

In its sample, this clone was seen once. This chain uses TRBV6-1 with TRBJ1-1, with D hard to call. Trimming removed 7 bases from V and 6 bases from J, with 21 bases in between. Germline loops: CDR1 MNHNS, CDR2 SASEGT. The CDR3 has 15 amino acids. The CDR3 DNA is TGTGCCAGCAAGGAAAACATGGGTCGAGCGGCTGAAGCTTTCTTT. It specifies CASKENMGRAAEAFF.

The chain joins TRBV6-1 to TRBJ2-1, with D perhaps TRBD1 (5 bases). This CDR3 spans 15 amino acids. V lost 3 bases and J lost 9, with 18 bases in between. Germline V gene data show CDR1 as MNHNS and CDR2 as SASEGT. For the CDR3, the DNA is TGTGCCAGCAGTGAGACAGCCCCAATTCGCAGTGAGCAGTTCTTC. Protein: CASSETAPIRSEQFF.

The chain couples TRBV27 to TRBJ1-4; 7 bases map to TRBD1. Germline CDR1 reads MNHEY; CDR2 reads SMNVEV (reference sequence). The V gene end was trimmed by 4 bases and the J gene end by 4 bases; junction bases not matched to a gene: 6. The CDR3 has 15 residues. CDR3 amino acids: CASSSPGQINEKLFF. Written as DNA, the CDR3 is TGTGCCAGCAGTTCCCCGGGACAGATTAATGAAAAACTGTTTTTT.

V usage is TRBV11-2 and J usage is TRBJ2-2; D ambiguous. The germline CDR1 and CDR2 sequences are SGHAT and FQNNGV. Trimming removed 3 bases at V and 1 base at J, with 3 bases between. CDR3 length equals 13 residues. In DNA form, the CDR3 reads TGTGCCAGCAGCTTGCGGAACACCGGGGAGCTGTTTTTT. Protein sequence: CASSLRNTGELFF.

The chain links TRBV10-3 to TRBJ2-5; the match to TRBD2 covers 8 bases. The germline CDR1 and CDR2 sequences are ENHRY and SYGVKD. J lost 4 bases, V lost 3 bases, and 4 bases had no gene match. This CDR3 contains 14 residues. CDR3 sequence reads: CAISERAGGETQYF. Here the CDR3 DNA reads TGTGCCATCAGTGAAAGGGCGGGGGGAGAGACCCAGTACTTC.

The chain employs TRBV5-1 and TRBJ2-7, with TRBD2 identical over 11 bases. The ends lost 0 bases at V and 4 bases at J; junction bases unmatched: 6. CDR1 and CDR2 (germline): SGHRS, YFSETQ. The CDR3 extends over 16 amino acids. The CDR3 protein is CASSLVGTSGRYEQYF. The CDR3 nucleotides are TGCGCCAGCAGCTTGGTTGGGACTAGCGGCCGATACGAGCAGTACTTC.

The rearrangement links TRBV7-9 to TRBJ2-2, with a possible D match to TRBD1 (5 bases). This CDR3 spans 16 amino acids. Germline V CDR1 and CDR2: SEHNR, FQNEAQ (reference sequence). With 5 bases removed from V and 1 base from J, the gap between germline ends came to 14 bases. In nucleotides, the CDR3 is TGTGCCAGCAGCACCTCACAGACAGTGAACACCGGGGAGCTGTTTTTT. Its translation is CASSTSQTVNTGELFF.

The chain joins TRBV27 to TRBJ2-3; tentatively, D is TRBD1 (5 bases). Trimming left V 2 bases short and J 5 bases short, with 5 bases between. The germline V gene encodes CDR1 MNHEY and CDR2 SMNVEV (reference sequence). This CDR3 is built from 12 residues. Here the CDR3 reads CASSLRGDTQYF. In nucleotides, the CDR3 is TGTGCCAGCAGTTTAAGGGGAGATACGCAGTATTTT.

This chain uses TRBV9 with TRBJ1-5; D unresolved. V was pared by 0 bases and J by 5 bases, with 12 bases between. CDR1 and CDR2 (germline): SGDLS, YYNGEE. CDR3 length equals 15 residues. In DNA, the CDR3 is TGTGCCAGCAGCGTAGGGCCAGGCGTGGATCAGCCCCAGCATTTT. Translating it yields CASSVGPGVDQPQHF.

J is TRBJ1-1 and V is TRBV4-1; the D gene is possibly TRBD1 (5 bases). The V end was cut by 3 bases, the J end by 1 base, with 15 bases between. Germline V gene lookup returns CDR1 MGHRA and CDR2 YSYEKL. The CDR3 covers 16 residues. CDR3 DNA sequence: TGCGCCAGCAGCCACGTACCCCGAGACAGGAACACTGAAGCTTTCTTT. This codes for CASSHVPRDRNTEAFF.

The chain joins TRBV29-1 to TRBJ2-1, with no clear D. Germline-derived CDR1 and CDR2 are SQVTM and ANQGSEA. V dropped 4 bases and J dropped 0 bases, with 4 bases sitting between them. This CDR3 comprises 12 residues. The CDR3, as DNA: TGCAGCGTTGGTTACTCCTACAATGAGCAGTTCTTC. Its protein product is CSVGYSYNEQFF.

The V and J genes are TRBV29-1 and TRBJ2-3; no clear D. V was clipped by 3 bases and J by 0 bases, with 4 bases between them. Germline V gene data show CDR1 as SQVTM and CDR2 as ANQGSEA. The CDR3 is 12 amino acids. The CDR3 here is CSVESSTDTQYF. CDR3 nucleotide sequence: TGCAGCGTTGAGAGTAGCACAGATACGCAGTATTTT.

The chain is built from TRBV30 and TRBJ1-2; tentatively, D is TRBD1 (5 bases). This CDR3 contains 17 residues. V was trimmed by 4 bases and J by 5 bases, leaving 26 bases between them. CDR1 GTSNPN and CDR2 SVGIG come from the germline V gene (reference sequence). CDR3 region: CAWTAQDLRAKWYGYTF. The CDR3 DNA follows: TGTGCCTGGACAGCACAGGACCTCCGAGCCAAATGGTATGGCTACACCTTC.